This T cell receptor beta chain was captured in a study of blood T cell repertoires in COVID-19. Germline CDR1 reads ENHRY; CDR2 reads SYGVKD. The CDR3 has 15 amino acids. Trimming stripped 2 bases from V and 5 bases from J, with 15 bases between. Original processing methods: Estimated nucleated cell counts came from reference gene primer amplification. Libraries were prepared by immunoSEQ multiplex PCR; TCRdb keeps only in-frame clonotypes and omits some of them. V and J calls and clone size come straight from that table; D and trimming were deduced from the DNA. The table records around 240,000 clones, approximately 85% of them present only once.

The sequence was collected from a woman between 45 and 65 years old who had recovered from COVID-19. Sequences were obtained from PBMCs or T cells enriched from blood (not recorded which). The V call is TRBV10-3, the J call TRBJ1-1; weak D call: TRBD1 (5 bases). For the CDR3, the DNA is TGTGCCATCAGTGAGGCAGGGTTTTTAGGGACTGAAGCTTTCTTT. Encoded protein: CAISEAGFLGTEAFF.